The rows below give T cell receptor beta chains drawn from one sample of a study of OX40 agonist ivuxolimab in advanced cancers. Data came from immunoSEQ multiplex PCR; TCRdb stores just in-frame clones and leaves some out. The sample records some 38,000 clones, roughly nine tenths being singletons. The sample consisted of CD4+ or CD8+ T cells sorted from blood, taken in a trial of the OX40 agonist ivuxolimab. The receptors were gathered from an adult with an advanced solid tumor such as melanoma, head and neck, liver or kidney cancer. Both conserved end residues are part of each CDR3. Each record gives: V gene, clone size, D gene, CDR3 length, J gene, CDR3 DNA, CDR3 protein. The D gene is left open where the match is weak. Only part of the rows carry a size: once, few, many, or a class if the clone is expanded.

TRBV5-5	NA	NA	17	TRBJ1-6	TGTGCCAGCAGCCTAGGGGAAGGGAGCTCCTATAATTCACCCCTCCACTTT	CASSLGEGSSYNSPLHF
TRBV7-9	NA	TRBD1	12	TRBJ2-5	TGTGCCAGCAGCCACGACGAGGGGGCCCTAAACTTC	CASSHDEGALNF
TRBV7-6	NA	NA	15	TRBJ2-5	TGTGCCAGCAGCTTAGAGCGGCTAGGCCAAGAGACCCAGTACTTC	CASSLERLGQETQYF
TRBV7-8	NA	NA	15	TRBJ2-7	TGTGCCAGCAGCTTAGCAGGGGACGGCGTCTACGAGCAGTACTTC	CASSLAGDGVYEQYF
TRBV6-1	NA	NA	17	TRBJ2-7	TGTGCCAGCAGTGAAGCGTACGATGACGTGAGCTCCTACGAGCAGTACTTC	CASSEAYDDVSSYEQYF
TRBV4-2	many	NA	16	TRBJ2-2	TGTGCCAGCACCCGATACCCAAGCCCGAACACCGGGGAGCTGTTTTTT	CASTRYPSPNTGELFF
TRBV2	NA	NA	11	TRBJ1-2	TGTGTCCGCCTCCACGGGGATCGCTACACCTTC	CVRLHGDRYTF
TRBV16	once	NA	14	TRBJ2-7	TGTGCCAGCAGCCAACCCGGGGTTCTCTACGAGCAGTACTTC	CASSQPGVLYEQYF
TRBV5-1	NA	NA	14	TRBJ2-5	TGCGCCAGCCGAACAGTTGGGGCAGGCGAGACCCAGTACTTC	CASRTVGAGETQYF
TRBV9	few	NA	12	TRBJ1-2	TGTGCCAGCGGAGGGACCCTGACGGGCTACACCTTC	CASGGTLTGYTF
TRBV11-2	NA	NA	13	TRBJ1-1	TGTGCCAGCAGCCTCGGACCCGACACTGAAGCTTTCTTT	CASSLGPDTEAFF
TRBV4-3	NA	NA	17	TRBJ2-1	TGCGCCAGCAGCCAAGAGGCGGATGGGAGCTCCTACAATGAGCAGTTCTTC	CASSQEADGSSYNEQFF
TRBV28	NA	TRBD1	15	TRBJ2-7	TGTGCCAGCAGTTTCGGACAGGGCGAGGCCTACGAGCAGTACTTC	CASSFGQGEAYEQYF
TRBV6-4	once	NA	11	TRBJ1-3	TGTGCCAGCAGGCCCCCAGTCACCATATATTTT	CASRPPVTIYF
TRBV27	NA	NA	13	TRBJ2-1	TGTGCCGCGAATGCGGGACCCAAAAATGAGCAGTTCTTC	CAANAGPKNEQFF
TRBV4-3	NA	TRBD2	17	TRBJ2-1	TGCGCCAGCAGCCAAGATGGTCTAGCGGGGGGGCCGCGTGAGCAGTTCTTC	CASSQDGLAGGPREQFF
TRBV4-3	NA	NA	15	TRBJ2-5	TGCGCCAGCAGCCAAGATTCGGAGAGGGGAAAGACCCAGTACTTC	CASSQDSERGKTQYF
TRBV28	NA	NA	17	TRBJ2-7	TGTGCCAGCAGTTTCGGGCTGGCCGTCAAAGAACCCCGGAGGCAGTACTTC	CASSFGLAVKEPRRQYF
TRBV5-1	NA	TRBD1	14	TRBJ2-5	TGCGCCAGCAGCCCGGGGACAGACCAAGAGACCCAGTACTTC	CASSPGTDQETQYF
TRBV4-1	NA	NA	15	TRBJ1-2	TGCGCCAGCAGCCAAGGACAGCCTCTCCACTATGGCTACACCTTC	CASSQGQPLHYGYTF
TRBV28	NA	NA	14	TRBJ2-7	TGTGCCAGCAGTTTCCCAGGGGAGGGCTACGAGCAGTACTTC	CASSFPGEGYEQYF
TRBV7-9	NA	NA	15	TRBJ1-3	TGTGCCAGCAGCTTCCGGGACAACTTTGGAAACACCATATATTTT	CASSFRDNFGNTIYF
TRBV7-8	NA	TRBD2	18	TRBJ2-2	TGTGCCAGCAGCTTACCGGCTAGCGGGGGGGCGAGTACCGGGGAGCTGTTTTTT	CASSLPASGGASTGELFF
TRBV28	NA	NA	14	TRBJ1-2	TGTGCCAGCAGTTTAGGTCCAGGCAGCTATGGCTACACCTTC	CASSLGPGSYGYTF
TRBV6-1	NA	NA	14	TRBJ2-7	TGTGCCAGCAGTGAGGGCAGGACCACCTACGAGCAGTACTTC	CASSEGRTTYEQYF
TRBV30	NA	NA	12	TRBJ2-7	TGTGCCTGGAGTGCGGACACCTACGAGCAGTACTTC	CAWSADTYEQYF
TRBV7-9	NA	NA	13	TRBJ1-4	TGTGCCAGCAGCTCCCGTGTGACCGAAAAACTGTTTTTT	CASSSRVTEKLFF
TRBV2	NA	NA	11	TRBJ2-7	TGTGCCAGCAGTCCAAGCTACGAGCAGTACTTC	CASSPSYEQYF
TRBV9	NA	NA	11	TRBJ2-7	TGTGCCAGCAGCTCCCGGAACGAGCAGTACTTC	CASSSRNEQYF
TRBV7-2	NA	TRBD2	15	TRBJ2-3	TGTGCCAGCAGCTTAGTGAGCGGGGGTGTAGATACGCAGTATTTT	CASSLVSGGVDTQYF
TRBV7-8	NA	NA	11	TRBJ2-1	TGTGCCAGCAGCCCCTACGATGAGCAGTTCTTC	CASSPYDEQFF
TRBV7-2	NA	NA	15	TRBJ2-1	TGTGCCAGCAGCTCCAGTGAAGATGGCTACAATGAGCAGTTCTTC	CASSSSEDGYNEQFF
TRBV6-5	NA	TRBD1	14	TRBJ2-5	TGTGCCAGCAGTAACGGGGGACAGGGGGAGACCCAGTACTTC	CASSNGGQGETQYF
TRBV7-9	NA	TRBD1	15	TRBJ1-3	TGTGCCAGCAGCTTAGGACAGGGAACTGGAAACACCATATATTTT	CASSLGQGTGNTIYF
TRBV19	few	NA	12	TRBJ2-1	TGTGCCACAGGACAGCCATACAATGAGCAGTTCTTC	CATGQPYNEQFF
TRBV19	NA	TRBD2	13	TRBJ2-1	TGTGCCAGTAGTGGACTAGCGGGCGGCGAGCAGTTCTTC	CASSGLAGGEQFF
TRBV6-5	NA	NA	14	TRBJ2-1	TGTGCCAGCAGTGACTCCGGGGGCCACAATGAGCAGTTCTTC	CASSDSGGHNEQFF
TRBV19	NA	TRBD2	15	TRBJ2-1	TGTGCCAGTAGTATCGCTAGCGGGGGGCCCAATGAGCAGTTCTTC	CASSIASGGPNEQFF
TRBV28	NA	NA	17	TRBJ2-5	TGTGCCAGCAGTTTGGAAGGATTTGGCCCAGTGCAAGAGACCCAGTACTTC	CASSLEGFGPVQETQYF
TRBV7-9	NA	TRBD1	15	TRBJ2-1	TGTGCCAGCAGCATGACAGGGTCCCTCATCAATGAGCAGTTCTTC	CASSMTGSLINEQFF
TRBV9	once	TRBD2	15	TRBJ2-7	TGTGCCAGCAGCGTAGGGGGACTAGCGGATCTCGAGCAGTACTTC	CASSVGGLADLEQYF
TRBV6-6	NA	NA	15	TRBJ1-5	TGTGCCAGCATCCTATTAAGTGATAGCAATCAGCCCCAGCATTTT	CASILLSDSNQPQHF
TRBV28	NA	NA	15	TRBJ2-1	TGTGCCAGCAGTGGGGGGACAAGCTCCTACAATGAGCAGTTCTTC	CASSGGTSSYNEQFF
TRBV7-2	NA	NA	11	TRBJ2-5	TGTGCCAGCAGCTTAATGGAGACCCAGTACTTC	CASSLMETQYF
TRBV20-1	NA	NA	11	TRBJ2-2	TGCAGTGCTAGATGGGCCGGGGAGCTGTTTTTT	CSARWAGELFF
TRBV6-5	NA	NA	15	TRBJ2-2	TGTGCCAGCAGTTACCGGCGGGGTAACACCGGGGAGCTGTTTTTT	CASSYRRGNTGELFF
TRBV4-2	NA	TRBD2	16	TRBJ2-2	TGTGCCAGCAGCCCCCGACTAGCGGTGAACACCGGGGAGCTGTTTTTT	CASSPRLAVNTGELFF
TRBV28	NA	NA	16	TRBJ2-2	TGTGCCAGCAGTACCCTCCAGGATCCGAACACCGGGGAGCTGTTTTTT	CASSTLQDPNTGELFF
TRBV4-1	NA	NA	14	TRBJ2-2	TGCGCCAGCAGCCAAAGCGGGCTGGCCGGGGAGCTGTTTTTT	CASSQSGLAGELFF
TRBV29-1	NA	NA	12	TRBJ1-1	TGCAGCGTTTACACAGGGAACACTGAAGCTTTCTTT	CSVYTGNTEAFF
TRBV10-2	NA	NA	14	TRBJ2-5	TGCGCCAGCAGTGAAGCGACCCCCCAAGAGACCCAGTACTTC	CASSEATPQETQYF
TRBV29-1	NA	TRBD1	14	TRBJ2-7	TGCAGCTTCACCCCCGGGACAGGGGAGGTCGAGCAGTACTTC	CSFTPGTGEVEQYF
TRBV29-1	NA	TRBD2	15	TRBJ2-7	TGCAGCGTTGTAGGTAGCGGGTTACACTCCTACGAGCAGTACTTC	CSVVGSGLHSYEQYF
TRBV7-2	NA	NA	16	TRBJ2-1	TGTGCCAGCAATTTACCCTCCATGGGGCCTCCTAACGAGCAGTTCTTC	CASNLPSMGPPNEQFF
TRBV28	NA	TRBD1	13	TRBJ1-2	TGTGCCAGCAGATCTACAGGGGAAAGGGGCTACACCTTC	CASRSTGERGYTF
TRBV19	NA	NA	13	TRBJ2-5	TGTGCCAGTAGTAGCAGAGACCAAGAGACCCAGTACTTC	CASSSRDQETQYF